The 28 T cell receptor beta chains below come from one sample, sequenced in a study of OX40 agonist ivuxolimab in advanced cancers. Sequencing was performed with immunoSEQ multiplex PCR; in TCRdb, only in-frame clones are kept and a portion is missing. The sample records around 69,000 clones, roughly nine tenths being singletons. Sequenced here: CD4+ or CD8+ T cells sorted from blood, sampled in a trial of the OX40 agonist ivuxolimab. Every receptor here comes from an adult with an advanced solid tumor such as melanoma, head and neck, liver or kidney cancer.

The rearrangement links TRBV5-4 to TRBJ2-5; D is unresolved. The CDR3 sequence is 15 residues long. Germline V gene data show CDR1 as SGHNT and CDR2 as YYREEE (reference sequence). Trimming took off 3 bases at V and 0 bases at J, with 12 bases between the two ends. DNA of the CDR3: TGTGCCAGCAGCTCGGTAGTTGGGAACCAAGAGACCCAGTACTTC. Protein: CASSSVVGNQETQYF.

This chain joins TRBV30 and TRBJ2-1; TRBD2 matches 10 bases. The germline V gene encodes CDR1 GTSNPN and CDR2 SVGIG (reference sequence). The length of the CDR3 is 16 residues. V trimming: 2 bases; J trimming: 7 bases; junction bases outside the gene matches: 11. In nucleotides, the CDR3 is TGTGCCTGGAGTATTTGGCTAGCGGGAGAGGGGAATGAGCAGTTCTTC. Its translation is CAWSIWLAGEGNEQFF.

V usage is TRBV5-1 and J usage is TRBJ2-5, with D possibly TRBD2 on 5 matching bases. Per the germline V gene, CDR1 is SGHRS and CDR2 is YFSETQ. This CDR3 has 14 residues. The ends were cut back, 0 bases at V and 3 bases at J, with 9 bases in the middle. In DNA form, the CDR3 reads TGCGCCAGCAGCTTGGGGCCCGGGGAAGAGACCCAGTACTTC. Amino acids: CASSLGPGEETQYF. Complete variable domain (other parts from reference TRBV5-1 and TRBJ2-5): KAGVTQTPRYLIKTRGQQVTLSCSPISGHRSVSWYQQTPGQGLQFLFEYFSETQRNKGNFPGRFSGRQFSNSRSEMNVSTLELGDSALYLCASSLGPGEETQYFGPGTRLLVL.

The chain combines TRBV29-1 with TRBJ1-1; the match to TRBD1 covers 7 bases. The CDR3 length is 13 residues. Trimming cost V 6 bases and J 7 bases; bases outside gene matches: 11. Germline assignment: CDR1 SQVTM and CDR2 ANQGSEA. In DNA form, the CDR3 reads TGCAGCGTCCGCAGGGGTACAGGGGATGAAGCTTTCTTT. Residues: CSVRRGTGDEAFF.

The chain has TRBV5-1 and TRBJ1-1; no firm D call. CDR3 length: 13 amino acids. Germline values: CDR1 SGHRS, CDR2 YFSETQ. V dropped 4 bases and J dropped 1 base, with 8 bases sitting between them. DNA of the CDR3: TGCGCCAGCAGCGTCGACGGGAACACTGAAGCTTTCTTT. Its protein product is CASSVDGNTEAFF.

The chain carries TRBV12-5 and TRBJ2-7; 11 nucleotides match TRBD1. After removal of 2 bases from V and 1 base from J, the junction contained 10 bases not matched to a gene. From germline, CDR1 is LGHNT and CDR2 FRNRAP. The CDR3 totals 18 residues. CDR3 region: CASGLRLVGTGGSYEQYF. In DNA, the CDR3 is TGTGCTAGTGGTTTGAGGCTCGTCGGGACAGGGGGTTCCTACGAGCAGTACTTC.

The chain carries TRBV6-5 and TRBJ2-1, with TRBD2 identical over 10 bases. The CDR3 sequence is 15 residues long. V shed 6 bases and J 1 base; nucleotides not matched to a gene: 3. Per the germline V gene, CDR1 is MNHEY and CDR2 is SVGAGI. This CDR3 is CASRRGLASYNEQFF. DNA of the CDR3: TGTGCCAGCAGAAGGGGACTAGCGTCCTACAATGAGCAGTTCTTC.

This clone came up once. The V call is TRBV7-9, the J call TRBJ2-3; D gene uncertain. CDR1 and CDR2 (germline): SEHNR, FQNEAQ (reference sequence). This CDR3 is 11 amino acids long. V shed 8 bases and J shed 6 bases, with 9 bases lying between them. The CDR3 nucleotides read TGTGCCAGCGCCCCTTTTGATACGCAGTATTTT. Translation: CASAPFDTQYF. Complete variable domain (other parts from reference TRBV7-9 and TRBJ2-3): DTGVSQNPRHKITKRGQNVTFRCDPISEHNRLYWYRQTLGQGPEFLTYFQNEAQLEKSRLLSDRFSAERPKGSFSTLEIQRTEQGDSAMYLCASAPFDTQYFGPGTRLTVL.

The gene calls are TRBV15 and TRBJ2-6; the D is unclear. CDR1 is LNHNV, CDR2 YYDKDF, per germline (reference sequence). The CDR3 loop spans 14 amino acids. V lost 8 bases to trimming and J lost 4 bases, with 12 bases between them. The CDR3 loop is CATRSASGANVLTF. The CDR3 DNA reads TGTGCCACCCGGAGCGCATCCGGGGCCAACGTCCTGACTTTC. Full variable domain (missing parts from reference TRBV15 and TRBJ2-6): DAMVIQNPRYQVTQFGKPVTLSCSQTLNHNVMYWYQQKSSQAPKLLFHYYDKDFNNEADTPDNFQSRRPNTSFCFLDIRSPGLGDTAMYLCATRSASGANVLTFGAGSRLTVL.

In DNA form, the CDR3 reads TGCGCCAGCAGCCGGGAGGACTCAGCCTACGAGCAGTACTTC. Protein product: CASSREDSAYEQYF. V and J are TRBV4-3 and TRBJ2-7, with D possibly TRBD2 on 6 matching bases. V dropped 4 bases and J dropped 2 bases, with 12 bases sitting between them. CDR1 LGHNA and CDR2 YSLEER come from the germline V gene. This CDR3 has 14 residues.

The gene calls are TRBV5-5 and TRBJ2-5; the D is unclear. Germline V gives CDR1 SGHKS, CDR2 YYEKEE (reference sequence). The length of the CDR3 is 14 residues. Trimming cost V 4 bases and J 1 base, with 11 bases left between them. CDR3 nucleotides: TGTGCCAGCAGCATCAATCGGGCCCAAGAGACCCAGTACTTC. The encoded protein is CASSINRAQETQYF.

This CDR3 reads CASSWTWTGENTEAFF. The CDR3 bases are TGTGCCAGCAGCTGGACCTGGACAGGTGAGAACACTGAAGCTTTCTTT. The V gene is TRBV5-8, the J gene TRBJ1-1, with 7 bases matching TRBD1. Trimming at V came to 3 bases and at J to 1 base, leaving 9 bases not matched to a gene. Germline loops: CDR1 SGHTS, CDR2 YDEGEE. The length of the CDR3 is 16 residues.

The chain has TRBV6-6 and TRBJ2-7, with TRBD2 identical over 8 bases. The V segment lost 8 bases and the J segment 4 bases; nucleotides outside the gene matches: 13. Germline V gene lookup returns CDR1 MNHNY and CDR2 SVGAGI (reference sequence). The CDR3 extends over 15 amino acids. CDR3 residues: CASLDRAGGGYEQYF. In DNA form, the CDR3 reads TGTGCCAGCCTGGATAGGGCGGGAGGTGGTTACGAGCAGTACTTC.

This clone was observed once. This chain connects TRBV5-1 to TRBJ2-5; TRBD2 agrees at 7 bases. Germline CDR1 SGHRS, CDR2 YFSETQ. The CDR3 totals 15 residues. V trimming: 4 bases; J trimming: 3 bases; junction bases outside the gene matches: 9. The CDR3 nucleotides are TGCGCCAGCAGCCCTAGCGGTCTACAGGAAGAGACCCAGTACTTC. This codes for CASSPSGLQEETQYF. The full variable domain, in which reference TRBV5-1 and TRBJ2-5 provide the parts outside the CDR3, is KAGVTQTPRYLIKTRGQQVTLSCSPISGHRSVSWYQQTPGQGLQFLFEYFSETQRNKGNFPGRFSGRQFSNSRSEMNVSTLELGDSALYLCASSPSGLQEETQYFGPGTRLLVL.

V and J are TRBV7-2 and TRBJ2-5, with D uncertain. The CDR3 sequence is 13 residues long. V shed 5 bases and J shed 2 bases, with 9 bases lying between them. Germline V gene data show CDR1 as SGHTA and CDR2 as FQGNSA. CDR3 in amino acids: CASSQLSQETQYF. CDR3 bases: TGTGCCAGCAGCCAACTAAGTCAAGAGACCCAGTACTTC.

This clone was seen a few times. CDR3 in amino acids: CASSDSTSGSNEQFF. The DNA of the CDR3 is TGTGCCAGCAGTGACTCGACTAGCGGGAGCAATGAGCAGTTCTTC. The V and J genes are TRBV6-4 and TRBJ2-1; 12 bases are a match to TRBD2. Germline CDR1 reads MRHNA; CDR2 reads SNTAGT. CDR3 length: 15 amino acids. J lost 6 bases, V lost 0 bases, and 0 bases had no gene match.

The J gene is TRBJ1-1, the V gene TRBV5-6; weak D call: TRBD1 (5 bases). The V end lost 1 base, the J end lost 7 bases, and 11 bases lay between the germline ends. CDR3 length equals 13 residues. Germline CDR1 reads SGHDT; CDR2 reads YYEEEE. The CDR3 DNA sequence: TGTGCCAGCAGCTTGTACGGGGGTGGTGAAGCTTTCTTT. Translated, it gives CASSLYGGGEAFF. Supplemented by reference TRBV5-6 and TRBJ1-1, the full variable domain reads DAGVTQSPTHLIKTRGQQVTLRCSPKSGHDTVSWYQQALGQGPQFIFQYYEEEERQRGNFPDRFSGHQFPNYSSELNVNALLLGDSALYLCASSLYGGGEAFFGQGTRLTVV.

The chain employs TRBV28 and TRBJ2-1, with 7 bases that match TRBD2. Trimming cost V 2 bases and J 7 bases; bases outside gene matches: 11. The CDR3 has 16 residues. From germline, CDR1 is MDHEN and CDR2 SYDVKM. Written as DNA, the CDR3 is TGTGCCAGCAGTTTAGGAGCGGGACCCGTGGAGAATGAGCAGTTCTTC. Its protein is CASSLGAGPVENEQFF. The full variable domain, its missing parts supplied by reference TRBV28 and TRBJ2-1, is DVKVTQSSRYLVKRTGEKVFLECVQDMDHENMFWYRQDPGLGLRLIYFSYDVKMKEKGDIPEGYSVSREKKERFSLILESASTNQTSMYLCASSLGAGPVENEQFFGPGTRLTVL.

This chain connects TRBV11-3 to TRBJ1-5; D gene unclear. The CDR3 loop spans 13 amino acids. Germline V lookup: CDR1 SGHNT, CDR2 YENEEA. Trimming shortened V by 1 base and J by 5 bases, and 6 bases separated the two germline ends. CDR3 sequence (DNA): TGTGCCAGCAGCTTAGGCGCTTATCAGCCCCAGCATTTT. It yields the protein CASSLGAYQPQHF.

J is TRBJ2-1 and V is TRBV11-1; a weak D match, TRBD2 (6 bases). V was shortened by 5 bases and J by 7 bases, with 12 bases between the two germline ends. Germline lookup yields CDR1 SGHAT and CDR2 FQDESV (reference sequence). This CDR3 has 13 amino acids. CDR3 region: CASSRLVLNEQFF. The CDR3 DNA reads TGTGCCAGCAGCCGACTAGTTTTAAATGAGCAGTTCTTC.

CDR3: CASSRRGAGELFF. DNA of the CDR3: TGTGCCAGCAGCCGGAGGGGGGCCGGGGAGCTGTTTTTT. The rearrangement links TRBV5-8 to TRBJ2-2; the D call may be TRBD1 or TRBD2 (6 bases each). The CDR3 loop spans 13 amino acids. Germline values: CDR1 SGHTS, CDR2 YDEGEE. V gave up 4 bases and J gave up 6 bases, with 10 bases separating them.

The chain combines TRBV2 with TRBJ2-5, with D unresolved. Trimming shortened V by 6 bases and J by 5 bases, and 10 bases separated the two germline ends. The CDR3 contains 12 residues. CDR1 and CDR2 (germline): SNHLY, FYNNEI. The CDR3 sequence: CASRRQAETQYF. In DNA form, the CDR3 reads TGTGCCAGCAGACGGCAAGCTGAGACCCAGTACTTC.

V is TRBV19 and J is TRBJ2-7, with D possibly being TRBD1 (6 bases). Trimming left V 4 bases short and J 2 bases short, with 15 bases between. Germline V gives CDR1 LNHDA, CDR2 SQIVND (reference sequence). The CDR3 is 15 residues long. In DNA, the CDR3 is TGTGCCAGTAGTAGGGACACAGGCGTTCCCTACGAGCAGTACTTC. It translates to CASSRDTGVPYEQYF.

The V gene is TRBV30, the J gene TRBJ2-7; 9 bases fit TRBD1. This CDR3 has 13 amino acids. Unmatched junction bases numbered 10, after V lost 4 bases and J lost 9 bases. The germline gives CDR1 GTSNPN, CDR2 SVGIG (reference sequence). CDR3 in amino acids: CAWTLDRGKAQYF. CDR3 nucleotide sequence: TGTGCCTGGACCCTCGACAGGGGGAAGGCGCAGTACTTC.

The chain has TRBV5-6 and TRBJ2-7; 8 bases agree with TRBD2. Per the germline V gene, CDR1 is SGHDT and CDR2 is YYEEEE. V trimming: 2 bases; J trimming: 4 bases; junction bases outside the gene matches: 8. This CDR3 comprises 15 residues. The CDR3 bases are TGTGCCAGCAGCTTATTGGGTAGCGGGAATTACGAGCAGTACTTC. This sequence encodes CASSLLGSGNYEQYF.

This clone was seen once. V and J are TRBV10-1 and TRBJ2-7; either TRBD1 or TRBD2 may supply D (5 bases each). This CDR3 region has 13 residues. Trimming took off 5 bases at V and 0 bases at J, with 8 bases between the two ends. Germline assignment: CDR1 WNHNN and CDR2 SYGVQD (reference sequence). The CDR3 here is CASSRGRSYEQYF. Written as DNA, the CDR3 is TGCGCCAGCAGTCGGGGCCGCTCCTACGAGCAGTACTTC.

The chain's CDR3 is CASSRAGWETQYF. The CDR3 bases are TGTGCCAGCAGCCGAGCAGGGTGGGAGACCCAGTACTTC. The V call is TRBV27, the J call TRBJ2-5, with a possible D match to TRBD1 (5 bases). The CDR3 has 13 residues. Germline V gene lookup returns CDR1 MNHEY and CDR2 SMNVEV (reference sequence). V lost 6 bases and J lost 5, with 13 bases in between.

J is TRBJ2-1 and V is TRBV28; 12 nucleotides match TRBD2. CDR1 MDHEN and CDR2 SYDVKM come from the germline V gene. This CDR3 has 16 amino acids. V was pared by 2 bases and J by 7 bases, with 6 bases of the junction left unmatched. CDR3 sequence (DNA): TGTGCCAGCAGTTTAGCCGGGACTAGCGGGTCTAATGAGCAGTTCTTC. This gives the protein CASSLAGTSGSNEQFF. Full variable domain (outside the CDR3, taken from reference TRBV28 and TRBJ2-1): DVKVTQSSRYLVKRTGEKVFLECVQDMDHENMFWYRQDPGLGLRLIYFSYDVKMKEKGDIPEGYSVSREKKERFSLILESASTNQTSMYLCASSLAGTSGSNEQFFGPGTRLTVL.